This T cell receptor beta chain was documented in a study of blood T cell repertoires in COVID-19. The length of the CDR3 is 13 residues. V lost 0 bases to trimming and J lost 7 bases, with 9 bases between them. Germline V lookup: CDR1 SGHVS, CDR2 FQNEAQ. Source study methods: Estimated nucleated cell counts came from reference gene primer amplification. The method was immunoSEQ multiplex PCR; TCRdb's version includes in-frame clones alone and lacks a portion of them. D and trimming come from the DNA, and the V and J calls and clone size come from that table. The top ten hold about 2.3% of the sample, which has some 95,000 clones, approximately 90% seen once.

This receptor was obtained from a human donor with active COVID-19. The donor label of this sample is uncertain. Sequencing was performed on peripheral blood. This chain connects TRBV7-8 to TRBJ1-2; D gene uncertain. The CDR3 DNA follows: TGTGCCAGCAGCTTAGCGCCAGGTGGTGGCTACACCTTC. Translated, it gives CASSLAPGGGYTF.